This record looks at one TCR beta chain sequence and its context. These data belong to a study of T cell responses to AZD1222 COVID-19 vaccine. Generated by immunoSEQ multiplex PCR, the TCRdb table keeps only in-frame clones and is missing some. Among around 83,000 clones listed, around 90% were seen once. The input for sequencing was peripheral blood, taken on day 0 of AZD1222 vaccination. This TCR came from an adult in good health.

CDR3 bases: TGTGCCAGCTCACCAGGGCAGCAAGTCTACGAGCAGTACTTC. It translates to CASSPGQQVYEQYF. The genes are TRBV18 and TRBJ2-7, with D uncertain. CDR3 size: 14 residues. Per germline, CDR1 KGHSH and CDR2 LQKENI. The V end lost 2 bases, the J end lost 3 bases, and 11 bases lay between the germline ends.